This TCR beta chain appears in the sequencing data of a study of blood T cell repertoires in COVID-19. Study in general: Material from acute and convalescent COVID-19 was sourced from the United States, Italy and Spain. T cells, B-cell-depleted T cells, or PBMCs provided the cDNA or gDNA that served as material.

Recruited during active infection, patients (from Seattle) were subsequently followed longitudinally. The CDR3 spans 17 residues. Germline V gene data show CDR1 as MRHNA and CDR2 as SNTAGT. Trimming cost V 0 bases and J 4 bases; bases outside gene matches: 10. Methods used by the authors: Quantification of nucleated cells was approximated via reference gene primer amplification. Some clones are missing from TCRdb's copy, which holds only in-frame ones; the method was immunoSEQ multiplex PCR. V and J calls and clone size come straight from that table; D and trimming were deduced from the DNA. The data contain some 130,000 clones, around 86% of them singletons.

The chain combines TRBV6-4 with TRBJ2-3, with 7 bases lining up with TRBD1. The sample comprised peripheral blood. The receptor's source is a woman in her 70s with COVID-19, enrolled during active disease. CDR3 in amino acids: CASSDSAQGVGADTQYF. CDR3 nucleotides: TGTGCCAGCAGTGACTCCGCCCAGGGGGTCGGGGCAGATACGCAGTATTTT.